Below, 25 T cell receptor beta chains from the same sample are listed, as sequenced in a study of shared clonotypes between healthy human individuals. Naivety among CD8 cells was defined by CD45RO negativity and positive CCR7 selection, thereby excluding terminally differentiated effector memory CD45RA+ cells. Sequencing used immunoSEQ multiplex PCR; TCRdb keeps in-frame clones, though not all of them. The table includes hundreds of thousands of clones, almost 95% detected once. The sample taken for sequencing was naive CD8+ T cells sorted from blood. These receptors were collected from a man in his thirties or forties in good health.

This chain links TRBV9 with TRBJ2-7; TRBD2 aligns across 8 bases. This CDR3 region has 16 residues. CDR1 is SGDLS and CDR2 is YYNGEE in the germline V gene. Germline trimming cut 0 bases from V and 0 bases from J; bases unmatched to any gene: 5. The CDR3 DNA follows: TGTGCCAGCAGCGTAGCTGCGGGAGGCTTCTCCTACGAGCAGTACTTC. Protein sequence: CASSVAAGGFSYEQYF.

The chain couples TRBV4-1 to TRBJ2-2; D unresolved. Germline V CDR1 and CDR2: MGHRA, YSYEKL. With 3 bases removed from V and 2 bases from J, the gap between germline ends came to 10 bases. The CDR3 spans 15 residues. CDR3 region: CASSHPELNTGELFF. The DNA of the CDR3 is TGCGCCAGCAGCCATCCAGAACTAAACACCGGGGAGCTGTTTTTT.

The chain carries TRBV27 and TRBJ2-3; D ambiguous. This CDR3 has 12 residues. Germline loops: CDR1 MNHEY, CDR2 SMNVEV (reference sequence). V lost 5 bases to trimming and J lost 14 bases, with 17 bases between them. CDR3 region: CASSLKGRLMYF. The DNA of the CDR3 is TGTGCCAGCAGTCTTAAGGGCCGACTTATGTATTTT.

The chain is built from TRBV28 and TRBJ2-1, with no clear D. The germline V and J ends were trimmed by 3 bases and 4 bases, with 10 bases remaining between them. CDR1 and CDR2 from the germline V gene are MDHEN and SYDVKM. This CDR3 is built from 14 residues. CDR3 sequence: CASSLISGYNEQFF. The CDR3, as DNA: TGTGCCAGCAGTTTGATTTCGGGTTACAATGAGCAGTTCTTC.

The CDR3 region is CASSPRLGGRDTDTQYF. CDR3 DNA sequence: TGTGCCAGCAGCCCAAGGTTGGGGGGGCGCGACACAGATACGCAGTATTTT. This rearrangement joins TRBV7-9 to TRBJ2-3; weak D call: TRBD2 (7 bases). The CDR3 spans 17 residues. CDR1 and CDR2 (germline): SEHNR, FQNEAQ (reference sequence). The V end lost 5 bases, the J end lost 2 bases, and 20 bases lay between the germline ends.

This clone has only one observation. The V gene is TRBV18, the J gene TRBJ2-2; 9 bases are shared with TRBD1. CDR3 length equals 17 residues. Germline assignment: CDR1 KGHSH and CDR2 LQKENI. The V segment lost 3 bases and the J segment 2 bases; nucleotides outside the gene matches: 7. The chain's CDR3 is CASSPRDRVINTGELFF. In DNA, the CDR3 is TGTGCCAGCTCACCCCGGGACAGGGTGATTAACACCGGGGAGCTGTTTTTT.

Note on this clone: Other DNA sequences in this specimen translate into the identical CDR3. The chain joins TRBV29-1 to TRBJ2-5, with D hard to call. Germline V gives CDR1 SQVTM, CDR2 ANQGSEA. The V end lost 3 bases, the J end lost 4 bases, and 6 bases lay between the germline ends. The CDR3 consists of 11 residues. CDR3 protein: CSVDPGETQYF. The DNA of the CDR3 is TGCAGCGTTGACCCGGGAGAGACCCAGTACTTC.

The rearrangement links TRBV12-5 to TRBJ2-2; no reliable D call. The germline V gene encodes CDR1 LGHNT and CDR2 FRNRAP. V was pared by 2 bases and J by 7 bases, with 17 bases between. This CDR3 has 16 residues. In DNA, the CDR3 is TGTGCTAGTGGTTTGTCGGTCCGGAGTCAGCTCGGGGAGCTGTTTTTT. Translating gives CASGLSVRSQLGELFF.

This clone was observed a handful of times. The chain combines TRBV28 with TRBJ2-7, with 12 positions matching TRBD2. The V and J ends lost 5 bases and 3 bases, in that order; junction bases with no gene match: 2. CDR1 is MDHEN, CDR2 SYDVKM, per germline. The CDR3 has 14 residues. The CDR3 DNA reads TGTGCCAGCAGTGTGACTAGCGGGAGCTACGAGCAGTACTTC. It is translated as CASSVTSGSYEQYF.

The V gene is TRBV11-2, the J gene TRBJ2-7; 7 positions agree with TRBD2. With V trimmed by 8 bases and J by 1 base, 2 bases remained unmatched. Germline V gene sequence: CDR1 SGHAT, CDR2 FQNNGV. The CDR3 runs to 12 residues. CDR3 in amino acids: CASRDYSYEQYF. In nucleotides, the CDR3 is TGTGCCAGCCGGGACTATTCCTACGAGCAGTACTTC.

This chain links TRBV5-3 with TRBJ1-5; tentative D call: TRBD1 (6 bases). TRBV5-3 is flagged as an ORF with uncertain function. V lost 6 bases and J lost 2, with 24 bases in between. CDR3 length: 18 residues. Here the CDR3 reads CARIVRLGAAICNQPQHF. Here the CDR3 DNA reads TGTGCCAGAATCGTTCGTTTGGGGGCGGCTATATGCAATCAGCCCCAGCATTTT.

This sequence joins TRBV4-1 and TRBJ2-1; D is unresolved. The CDR3 loop spans 12 amino acids. V lost 1 base and J lost 6, with 4 bases in between. Per the germline V gene, CDR1 is MGHRA and CDR2 is YSYEKL. The DNA for the CDR3 is TGCGCCAGCAGCCAAGGCGCCAATGAGCAGTTCTTC. Protein: CASSQGANEQFF.

The chain employs TRBV10-3 and TRBJ2-1; 9 positions agree with TRBD1. The germline V gene encodes CDR1 ENHRY and CDR2 SYGVKD. Trimming removed 6 bases from V and 9 bases from J; junction bases left unmatched: 15. The CDR3 is made up of 16 amino acids. CDR3 coding DNA: TGTGCCATCAGCCAACCCCGGGACAGGGATCAGGGTGAGCAGTTCTTC. Protein: CAISQPRDRDQGEQFF.

The rearrangement uses TRBV27 and TRBJ1-4; TRBD1 is a possible D gene (6 bases). Germline V gene lookup returns CDR1 MNHEY and CDR2 SMNVEV (reference sequence). This CDR3 spans 14 amino acids. Deletions cut 6 bases from V and 8 bases from J, with 16 bases between. The CDR3 reads CASRRQAMEEKLFF. The CDR3 DNA follows: TGTGCCAGCAGGCGACAGGCGATGGAGGAAAAACTGTTTTTT.

A remark on this clone: This sample also contains other DNA sequences that code for the same CDR3. This chain connects TRBV5-1 to TRBJ2-1; 7 nucleotides match TRBD2. There are 13 residues in the CDR3. Germline CDR1 and CDR2: SGHRS and YFSETQ. After removal of 4 bases from V and 4 bases from J, the junction contained 2 bases not matched to a gene. CDR3 loop: CASSPGLYNEQFF. The CDR3 DNA reads as TGCGCCAGCAGCCCGGGACTATACAATGAGCAGTTCTTC.

The chain has TRBV7-6 and TRBJ2-7; perhaps TRBD1 as D (6 bases). This CDR3 region has 17 residues. CDR1 SGHVS and CDR2 FNYEAQ come from the germline V gene. Deletions cut 5 bases from V and 2 bases from J, with 22 bases between. Here the CDR3 DNA reads TGTGCCAGCAGCCCTATTACCGGGACAACTCCTCCCTACGAGCAGTACTTC. Translation gives CASSPITGTTPPYEQYF. The entire variable domain, with the rest obtained from reference TRBV7-6 and TRBJ2-7, is as follows: GAGVSQSPRYKVTKRGQDVALRCDPISGHVSLYWYRQALGQGPEFLTYFNYEAQQDKSGLPNDRFSAERPEGSISTLTIQRTEQRDSAMYRCASSPITGTTPPYEQYFGPGTRLTVT.

The V call is TRBV11-2, the J call TRBJ1-1; possibly TRBD1 for D (5 bases). V lost 4 bases and J lost 11, with 14 bases in between. The CDR3 spans 12 residues. Germline CDR1 SGHAT, CDR2 FQNNGV. The CDR3 reads CASSYLDKSAFF. Here the CDR3 DNA reads TGTGCCAGCAGCTACTTGGACAAGTCCGCTTTCTTT. Filled out from reference TRBV11-2 and TRBJ1-1, the complete variable domain reads EAGVAQSPRYKIIEKRQSVAFWCNPISGHATLYWYQQILGQGPKLLIQFQNNGVVDDSQLPKDRFSAERLKGVDSTLKIQPAKLEDSAVYLCASSYLDKSAFFGQGTRLTVV.

This chain uses TRBV11-2 with TRBJ2-5; 9 nucleotides match TRBD1. The V gene's germline CDR1 is SGHAT and CDR2 FQNNGV. V shed 4 bases, J shed 6 bases, and the junction held 6 bases outside the gene matches. CDR3 length: 14 residues. The CDR3 here is CASSSGDRVKTQYF. DNA of the CDR3: TGTGCCAGCAGCTCCGGGGACAGGGTTAAGACCCAGTACTTC.

V and J are TRBV5-1 and TRBJ2-7; perhaps TRBD1 as D (6 bases). V was trimmed by 1 base and J by 6 bases, leaving 17 bases between them. The germline V gene encodes CDR1 SGHRS and CDR2 YFSETQ. The CDR3 has 15 amino acids. The CDR3 DNA reads TGCGCCAGCAGCTTGTTAGGACAGAGCTTCGGCGAGCAGTACTTC. It yields the protein CASSLLGQSFGEQYF.

CDR3 residues: CASSSRSPTPYNEQFF. In nucleotides, the CDR3 is TGTGCCAGCAGCTCAAGGTCCCCAACCCCCTACAATGAGCAGTTCTTC. The V gene is TRBV28, the J gene TRBJ2-1; D is ambiguous. CDR3 length equals 16 residues. Germline V gives CDR1 MDHEN, CDR2 SYDVKM. V shed 6 bases and J shed 2 bases, with 17 bases lying between them.

The chain employs TRBV28 and TRBJ2-7; TRBD1 aligns across 9 bases. Per germline, CDR1 MDHEN and CDR2 SYDVKM. V shed 5 bases and J 7 bases; nucleotides not matched to a gene: 12. This CDR3 spans 15 amino acids. This CDR3 reads CASSPRDRVVQEQYF. Here the CDR3 DNA reads TGTGCCAGCAGTCCGCGGGACAGGGTAGTGCAGGAGCAGTACTTC.

V usage is TRBV10-3 and J usage is TRBJ2-1; D is perhaps TRBD2 (6 bases). The CDR3 has 15 amino acids. V gave up 6 bases and J gave up 3 bases, with 15 bases separating them. The V gene's germline CDR1 is ENHRY and CDR2 SYGVKD. CDR3 protein: CAISLTSSSYNEQFF. The CDR3 coding sequence is TGTGCCATCAGCCTAACTAGCAGCAGCTACAATGAGCAGTTCTTC.

This chain uses TRBV7-9 with TRBJ2-7; D unclear. With 4 bases removed from V and 3 bases from J, the gap between germline ends came to 16 bases. This CDR3 comprises 15 residues. Per germline, CDR1 SEHNR and CDR2 FQNEAQ (reference sequence). The CDR3 bases are TGTGCCAGCAGCTCAGGCGGCAGGCCTCTCTACGAGCAGTACTTC. Amino acids: CASSSGGRPLYEQYF.

On this clone: This CDR3 is also generated by other DNA sequences in the sample. This chain joins TRBV9 and TRBJ2-3, with D hard to call. The V end was cut by 0 bases, the J end by 0 bases, with 5 bases between. The CDR3 sequence is 14 residues long. From germline, CDR1 is SGDLS and CDR2 YYNGEE. Here the CDR3 DNA reads TGTGCCAGCAGCGTAGTGGACAGCACAGATACGCAGTATTTT. It yields the protein CASSVVDSTDTQYF.

V and J are TRBV7-6 and TRBJ2-3; the D is unclear. This CDR3 is built from 12 residues. CDR1 and CDR2 (germline): SGHVS, FNYEAQ. V dropped 5 bases and J dropped 5 bases, with 8 bases sitting between them. CDR3 sequence (DNA): TGTGCCAGCAGCCAAGGCTTAGATACGCAGTATTTT. It yields the protein CASSQGLDTQYF.